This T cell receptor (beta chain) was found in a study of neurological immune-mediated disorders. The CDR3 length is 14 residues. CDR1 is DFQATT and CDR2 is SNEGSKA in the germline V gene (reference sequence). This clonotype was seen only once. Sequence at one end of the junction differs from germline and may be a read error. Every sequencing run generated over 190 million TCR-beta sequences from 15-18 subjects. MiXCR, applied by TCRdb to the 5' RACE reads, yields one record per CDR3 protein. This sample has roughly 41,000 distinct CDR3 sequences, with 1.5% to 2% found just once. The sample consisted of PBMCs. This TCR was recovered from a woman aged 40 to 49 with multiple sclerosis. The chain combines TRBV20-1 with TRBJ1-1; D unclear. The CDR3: CSSRDARVNTEAFF. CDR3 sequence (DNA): TGCAGTTCTAGAGATGCGAGGGTAAACACTGAAGCTTTCTTT.